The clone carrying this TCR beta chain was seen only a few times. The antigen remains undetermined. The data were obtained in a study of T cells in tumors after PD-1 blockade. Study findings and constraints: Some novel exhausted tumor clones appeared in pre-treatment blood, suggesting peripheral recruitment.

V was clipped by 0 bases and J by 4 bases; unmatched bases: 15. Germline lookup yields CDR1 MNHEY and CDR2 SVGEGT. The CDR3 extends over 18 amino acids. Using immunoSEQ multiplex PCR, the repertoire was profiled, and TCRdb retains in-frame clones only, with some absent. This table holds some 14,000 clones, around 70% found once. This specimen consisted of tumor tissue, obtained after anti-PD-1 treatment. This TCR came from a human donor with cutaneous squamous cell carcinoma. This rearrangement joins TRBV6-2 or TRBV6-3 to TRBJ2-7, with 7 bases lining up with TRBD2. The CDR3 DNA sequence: TGTGCCAGCAGTTACTCAAGGTCGGTGGCTAGCGGAGCATACGAGCAGTACTTC. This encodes CASSYSRSVASGAYEQYF.